These 22 T cell receptor beta chains originate from one sample sequenced in a study of identifying expanded T cells in peripheral blood. Here immunoSEQ multiplex PCR was the method, and the copy in TCRdb shows in-frame clones only, minus some. The sample lists some 93,000 clones, roughly 88% occurring once. Sequencing input: blood. The receptors come from a person between 18 and 69 years old in good health.

The chain carries TRBV20-1 and TRBJ1-2; 9 positions agree with TRBD1. Germline-derived CDR1 and CDR2 are DFQATT and SNEGSKA (reference sequence). The CDR3 has 11 residues. J gave up 7 bases and V 6 bases, and 3 bases lay outside the gene matches. Here the CDR3 reads CSAPTGGGYTF. The CDR3 region has the DNA TGCAGTGCCCCGACAGGGGGTGGCTACACCTTC.

The chain links TRBV5-1 to TRBJ1-5; D not resolved. V was trimmed by 0 bases and J by 1 base, leaving 8 bases between them. The CDR3 is made up of 15 amino acids. Germline V gives CDR1 SGHRS, CDR2 YFSETQ. CDR3 residues: CASSLDGGSNQPQHF. CDR3 DNA: TGCGCCAGCAGCTTGGATGGCGGCAGCAATCAGCCCCAGCATTTT. Looking up the rest from reference TRBV5-1 and TRBJ1-5 gives the full variable domain: KAGVTQTPRYLIKTRGQQVTLSCSPISGHRSVSWYQQTPGQGLQFLFEYFSETQRNKGNFPGRFSGRQFSNSRSEMNVSTLELGDSALYLCASSLDGGSNQPQHFGDGTRLSIL.

This rearrangement joins TRBV6-6 to TRBJ2-1; the match to TRBD2 covers 12 bases. The CDR3 contains 15 residues. Germline loops: CDR1 MNHNY, CDR2 SVGAGI (reference sequence). Losses at the gene ends were 6 bases for V and 6 bases for J; bases not matched to a gene: 6. Written as DNA, the CDR3 is TGTGCCAGCAGGCCGGGACTAGCGGGTTTCAATGAGCAGTTCTTC. This gives the protein CASRPGLAGFNEQFF.

The J gene is TRBJ2-7, the V gene TRBV18, with 9 bases matching TRBD1. The trim removed 3 bases at V and 2 bases at J, leaving 2 bases unmatched. The length of the CDR3 is 14 residues. The germline V gene has CDR1 KGHSH and CDR2 LQKENI. The CDR3 bases are TGTGCCAGCTCACCGGGACAGGGCCCCTACGAGCAGTACTTC. It translates to CASSPGQGPYEQYF.

This clone was observed once. The V gene is TRBV9, the J gene TRBJ2-1, with TRBD1 as a possible D gene (5 bases). The V gene's germline CDR1 is SGDLS and CDR2 YYNGEE. The ends were cut back, 0 bases at V and 7 bases at J, with 11 bases in the middle. This CDR3 is 14 amino acids long. CDR3 residues: CASSVGTAGNEQFF. CDR3 nucleotide sequence: TGTGCCAGCAGCGTAGGGACCGCAGGGAATGAGCAGTTCTTC.

The V gene is TRBV5-1, the J gene TRBJ1-1, with D unclear. This CDR3 region has 14 residues. Germline V CDR1 and CDR2: SGHRS, YFSETQ. V was clipped by 3 bases and J by 4 bases, with 13 bases between them. Here the CDR3 reads CASSSARGATEAFF. The CDR3 region has the DNA TGCGCCAGCAGCTCGGCGCGAGGCGCCACTGAAGCTTTCTTT.

This chain connects TRBV10-3 to TRBJ1-2; maybe TRBD1 (5 bases). Germline values: CDR1 ENHRY, CDR2 SYGVKD. The CDR3 spans 12 residues. Trimming cost V 0 bases and J 6 bases, with 5 bases left between them. The CDR3 nucleotides are TGTGCCATCAGTGAGTCAGGGGATGGCTACACCTTC. It encodes CAISESGDGYTF.

The DNA for the CDR3 is TGTGCCAGCAGCTTACGGGGGTTGGGGACCCAGTACTTC. Protein sequence: CASSLRGLGTQYF. The chain carries TRBV13 and TRBJ2-5; D perhaps matches TRBD2 (6 bases). CDR1 PRHDT and CDR2 FYEKMQ come from the germline V gene (reference sequence). CDR3 size: 13 residues. Trimming pared 2 bases from V and 7 bases from J, leaving 11 bases between.

This chain uses TRBV10-1 with TRBJ2-1, with D possibly being TRBD2 (5 bases). This CDR3 is built from 14 residues. Trimming stripped 6 bases from V and 4 bases from J, with 13 bases between. The germline gives CDR1 WNHNN, CDR2 SYGVQD (reference sequence). The DNA of the CDR3 is TGCGCCAGCAGAGGTAGTGGGAGTTACAATGAGCAGTTCTTC. Protein product: CASRGSGSYNEQFF.

This clone occurred once. The chain uses TRBV4-2 and TRBJ2-2, with 10 bases identical to TRBD1. The germline V gene has CDR1 LGHNA and CDR2 YNFKEQ. The CDR3 extends over 15 amino acids. V trimming: 4 bases; J trimming: 5 bases; junction bases outside the gene matches: 4. CDR3 sequence reads: CASSPGQGGTGELFF. CDR3 bases: TGTGCCAGCAGCCCCGGACAGGGGGGGACCGGGGAGCTGTTTTTT.

CDR3 sequence (DNA): TGCGCCAGCAGCTGGGGACTAGCCCAAGAGACCCAGTACTTC. Translating gives CASSWGLAQETQYF. V gene TRBV5-1 combines with J gene TRBJ2-5; 9 nucleotides agree with TRBD2. V lost 3 bases and J lost 1; bases outside the gene matches: 1. Germline lookup yields CDR1 SGHRS and CDR2 YFSETQ. This CDR3 region has 14 residues.

This clone came up once. V usage is TRBV9 and J usage is TRBJ2-1; no clear D. Germline CDR1 and CDR2: SGDLS and YYNGEE. The CDR3 totals 15 residues. V lost 3 bases and J lost 0, with 10 bases in between. CDR3 amino acids: CASSDSVTSYNEQFF. CDR3 DNA: TGTGCCAGCAGCGACAGTGTTACCTCCTACAATGAGCAGTTCTTC.

V gene TRBV5-5 combines with J gene TRBJ2-2; TRBD1 aligns across 8 bases. Germline assignment: CDR1 SGHKS and CDR2 YYEKEE (reference sequence). The CDR3 loop spans 15 amino acids. V gave up 2 bases and J gave up 7 bases; unmatched junction bases: 7. DNA for the CDR3: TGTGCCAGCAGCTTAATGGACAGGGCCCACGGGGAGCTGTTTTTT. Translation gives CASSLMDRAHGELFF.

The genes are TRBV11-2 and TRBJ2-1, with D perhaps matching TRBD2 (6 bases). V dropped 5 bases and J dropped 13 bases, with 21 bases sitting between them. Germline CDR1 is SGHAT and CDR2 is FQNNGV. This CDR3 region has 14 residues. This chain's CDR3 is CASSARGNPRIQFF. The CDR3 DNA sequence: TGTGCCAGCAGCGCCCGGGGGAATCCGCGCATTCAGTTCTTC.

The chain has TRBV2 and TRBJ1-5; no clear D gene. Germline assignment: CDR1 SNHLY and CDR2 FYNNEI. This CDR3 contains 14 residues. V was pared by 7 bases and J by 0 bases, with 10 bases between. CDR3 sequence: CASNSPPSNQPQHF. CDR3 coding DNA: TGTGCCAGCAATTCACCGCCTAGCAATCAGCCCCAGCATTTT.

As concerns this clone: Other DNA sequences in the same sample also yield this CDR3. The V call is TRBV18, the J call TRBJ2-5, with D uncertain. V lost 1 base and J 1 base, leaving 4 bases between the germline ends. The CDR3 length is 13 residues. Germline-derived CDR1 and CDR2 are KGHSH and LQKENI. The CDR3 is CASSPRGQETQYF. Written as DNA, the CDR3 is TGTGCCAGCTCACCACGGGGCCAAGAGACCCAGTACTTC.

The chain has TRBV5-4 and TRBJ2-5; tentative D call: TRBD2 (6 bases). This CDR3 has 13 residues. Per germline, CDR1 SGHNT and CDR2 YYREEE (reference sequence). V was cut by 5 bases and J by 5 bases, with 13 bases left in between. The CDR3 DNA follows: TGTGCCAGCAGGGGGGGACGGTGGGAGACCCAGTACTTC. Amino acid sequence: CASRGGRWETQYF.

V is TRBV30 and J is TRBJ1-1; possibly TRBD1 for D (5 bases). The CDR3 sequence is 14 residues long. The V gene lost 1 base and the J gene lost 0 bases, with 9 bases spanning the gap. CDR1 is GTSNPN and CDR2 is SVGIG in the germline V gene (reference sequence). The CDR3 DNA follows: TGTGCCTGGAGTGCTGTGGGGGTGAACACTGAAGCTTTCTTT. Its protein product is CAWSAVGVNTEAFF.

V is TRBV6-6 and J is TRBJ1-6; tentative D call: TRBD1 (6 bases). This CDR3 has 15 residues. CDR1 and CDR2 from the germline V gene are MNHNY and SVGAGI (reference sequence). V was shortened by 2 bases and J by 7 bases, with 12 bases between the two germline ends. The CDR3 sequence: CASSYTPTGNSPLHF. CDR3 coding DNA: TGTGCCAGCAGTTACACTCCGACAGGCAATTCACCCCTCCACTTT.

The CDR3 sequence: CASSLGQAYTGELFF. The CDR3 DNA follows: TGCGCCAGCAGCTTGGGCCAGGCGTACACCGGGGAGCTGTTTTTT. This chain links TRBV5-1 with TRBJ2-2; D is undetermined. V was shortened by 0 bases and J by 3 bases, with 9 bases between the two germline ends. CDR3 length: 15 residues. The V gene's germline CDR1 is SGHRS and CDR2 YFSETQ.

The V gene is TRBV30, the J gene TRBJ1-3; D is ambiguous. Germline CDR1 GTSNPN, CDR2 SVGIG (reference sequence). V was shortened by 1 base and J by 4 bases, with 11 bases between the two germline ends. The CDR3 spans 14 residues. The DNA of the CDR3 is TGTGCCTGGAGTGCGATGCTCTCCGGAAACACCATATATTTT. It is translated as CAWSAMLSGNTIYF.

The chain combines TRBV10-3 with TRBJ1-6; TRBD1 agrees at 8 bases. The CDR3 runs to 14 residues. The V segment lost 8 bases and the J segment 8 bases; nucleotides outside the gene matches: 8. Germline V CDR1 and CDR2: ENHRY, SYGVKD. CDR3 nucleotides: TGTGCCATCGCGATGGGACAGGAGGATTCACCCCTCCACTTT. Its translation is CAIAMGQEDSPLHF.